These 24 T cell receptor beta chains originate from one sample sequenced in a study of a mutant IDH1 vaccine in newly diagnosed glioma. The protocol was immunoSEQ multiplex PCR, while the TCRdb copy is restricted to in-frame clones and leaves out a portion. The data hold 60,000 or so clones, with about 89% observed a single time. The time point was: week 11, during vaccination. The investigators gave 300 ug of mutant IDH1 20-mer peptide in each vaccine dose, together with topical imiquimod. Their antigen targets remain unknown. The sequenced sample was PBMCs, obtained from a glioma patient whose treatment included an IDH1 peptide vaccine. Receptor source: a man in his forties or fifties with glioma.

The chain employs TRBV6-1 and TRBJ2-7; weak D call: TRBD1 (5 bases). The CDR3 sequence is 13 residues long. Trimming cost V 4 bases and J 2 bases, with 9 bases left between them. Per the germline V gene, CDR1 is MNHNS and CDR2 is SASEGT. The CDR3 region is CASSADRAYEQYF. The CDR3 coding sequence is TGTGCCAGCAGTGCTGACAGAGCCTACGAGCAGTACTTC.

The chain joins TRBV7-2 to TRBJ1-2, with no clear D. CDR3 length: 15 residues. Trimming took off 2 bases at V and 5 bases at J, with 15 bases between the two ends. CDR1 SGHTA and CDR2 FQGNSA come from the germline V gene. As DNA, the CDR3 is TGTGCCAGCAGCTTACCCACCGTAAACTTATATGGCTACACCTTC. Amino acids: CASSLPTVNLYGYTF.

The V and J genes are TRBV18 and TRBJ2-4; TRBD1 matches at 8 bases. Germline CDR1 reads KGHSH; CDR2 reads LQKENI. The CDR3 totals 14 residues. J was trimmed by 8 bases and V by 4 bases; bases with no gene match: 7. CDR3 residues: CASSLQGARDIQYF. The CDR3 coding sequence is TGTGCCAGCTCACTCCAGGGGGCGCGGGACATTCAGTACTTC.

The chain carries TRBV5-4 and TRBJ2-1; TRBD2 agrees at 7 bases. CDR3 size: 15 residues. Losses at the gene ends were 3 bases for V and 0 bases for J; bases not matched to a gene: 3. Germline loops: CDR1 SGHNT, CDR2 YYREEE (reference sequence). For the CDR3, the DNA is TGTGCCAGCAGCTCCGGACTAGTCTCCTACAATGAGCAGTTCTTC. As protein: CASSSGLVSYNEQFF.

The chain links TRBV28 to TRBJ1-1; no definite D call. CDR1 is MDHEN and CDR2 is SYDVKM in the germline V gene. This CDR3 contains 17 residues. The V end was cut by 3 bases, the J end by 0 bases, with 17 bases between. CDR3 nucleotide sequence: TGTGCCAGCAGTTTTTTTGGAAAAGGAACTATGAACACTGAAGCTTTCTTT. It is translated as CASSFFGKGTMNTEAFF. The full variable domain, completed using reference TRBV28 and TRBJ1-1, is DVKVTQSSRYLVKRTGEKVFLECVQDMDHENMFWYRQDPGLGLRLIYFSYDVKMKEKGDIPEGYSVSREKKERFSLILESASTNQTSMYLCASSFFGKGTMNTEAFFGQGTRLTVV.

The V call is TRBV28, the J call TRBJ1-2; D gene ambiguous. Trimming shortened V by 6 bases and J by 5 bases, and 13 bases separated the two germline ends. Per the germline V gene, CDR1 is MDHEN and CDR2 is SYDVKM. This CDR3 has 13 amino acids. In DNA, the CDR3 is TGTGCCAGCAGAACCTACCAGGTTTATGGCTACACCTTC. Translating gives CASRTYQVYGYTF.

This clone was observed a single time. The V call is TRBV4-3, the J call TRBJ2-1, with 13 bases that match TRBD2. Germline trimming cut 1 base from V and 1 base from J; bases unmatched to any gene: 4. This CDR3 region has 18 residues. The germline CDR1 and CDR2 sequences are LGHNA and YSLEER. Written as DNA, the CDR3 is TGCGCCAGCAGCCAAGGTGGACTAGCGGGAGCGTCCTACAATGAGCAGTTCTTC. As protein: CASSQGGLAGASYNEQFF.

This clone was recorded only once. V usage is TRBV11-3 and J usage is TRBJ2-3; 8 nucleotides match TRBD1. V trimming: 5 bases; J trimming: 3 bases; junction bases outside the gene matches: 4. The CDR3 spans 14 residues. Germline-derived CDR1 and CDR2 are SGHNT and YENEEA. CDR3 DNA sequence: TGTGCCAGCAGCGTGGGACAGGCGACAGATACGCAGTATTTT. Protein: CASSVGQATDTQYF.

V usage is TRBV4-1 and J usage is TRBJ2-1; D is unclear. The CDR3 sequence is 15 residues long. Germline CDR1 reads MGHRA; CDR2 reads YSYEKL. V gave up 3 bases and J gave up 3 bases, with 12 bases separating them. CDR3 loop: CASSQVATLYNEQFF. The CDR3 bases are TGCGCCAGCAGCCAGGTAGCAACTCTCTACAATGAGCAGTTCTTC.

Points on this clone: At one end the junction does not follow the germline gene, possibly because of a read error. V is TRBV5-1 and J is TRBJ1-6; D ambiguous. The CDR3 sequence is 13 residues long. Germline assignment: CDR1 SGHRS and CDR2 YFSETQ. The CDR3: CASSLADNSPLYF. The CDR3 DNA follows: TGCGCCAGCAGCTTGGCCGATAATTCACCCCTCTACTTT. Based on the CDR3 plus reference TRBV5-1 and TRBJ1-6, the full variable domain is KAGVTQTPRYLIKTRGQQVTLSCSPISGHRSVSWYQQTPGQGLQFLFEYFSETQRNKGNFPGRFSGRQFSNSRSEMNVSTLELGDSALYLCASSLADNSPLYFGNGTRLTVT.

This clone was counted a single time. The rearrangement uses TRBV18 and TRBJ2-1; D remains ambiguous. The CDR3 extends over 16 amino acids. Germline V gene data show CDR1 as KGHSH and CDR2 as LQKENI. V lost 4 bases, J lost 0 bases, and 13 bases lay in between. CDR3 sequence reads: CASSQRLISSYNEQFF. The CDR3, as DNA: TGTGCCAGCTCACAAAGACTGATTAGCTCCTACAATGAGCAGTTCTTC.

DNA of the CDR3: TGTGCCAGCAGTGAAGTCCACAGGGGGGACGATACGCAGTATTTT. Translation gives CASSEVHRGDDTQYF. This chain connects TRBV2 to TRBJ2-3, with 8 positions matching TRBD1. Germline V gene data show CDR1 as SNHLY and CDR2 as FYNNEI. This CDR3 is built from 15 residues. V trimming: 1 base; J trimming: 6 bases; junction bases outside the gene matches: 6.

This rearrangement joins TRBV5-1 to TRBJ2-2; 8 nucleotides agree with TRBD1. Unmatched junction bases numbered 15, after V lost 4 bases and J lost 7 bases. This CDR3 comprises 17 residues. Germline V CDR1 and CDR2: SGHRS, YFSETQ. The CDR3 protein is CASSEISQGAIGGELFF. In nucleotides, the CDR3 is TGCGCCAGCAGCGAGATCTCCCAGGGGGCGATTGGCGGGGAGCTGTTTTTT.

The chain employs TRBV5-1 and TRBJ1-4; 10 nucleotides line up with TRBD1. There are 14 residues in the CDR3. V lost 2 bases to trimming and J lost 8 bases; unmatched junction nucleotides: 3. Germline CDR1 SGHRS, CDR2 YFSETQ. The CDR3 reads CASSLGTGDEKLFF. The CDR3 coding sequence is TGCGCCAGCAGCTTAGGGACAGGGGACGAAAAACTGTTTTTT.

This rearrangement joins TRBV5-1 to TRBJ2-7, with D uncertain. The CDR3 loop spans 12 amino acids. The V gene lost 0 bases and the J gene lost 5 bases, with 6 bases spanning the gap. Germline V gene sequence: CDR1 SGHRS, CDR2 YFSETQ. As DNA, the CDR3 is TGCGCCAGCAGCTTGGCCGACGACGAGCAGTACTTC. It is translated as CASSLADDEQYF.

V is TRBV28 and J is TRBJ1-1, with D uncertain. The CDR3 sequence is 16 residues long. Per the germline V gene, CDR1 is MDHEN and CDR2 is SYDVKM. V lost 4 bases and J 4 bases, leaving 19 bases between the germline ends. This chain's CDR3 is CASSSPSTGWSTEAFF. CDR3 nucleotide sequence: TGTGCCAGCAGTTCCCCTTCCACGGGCTGGAGCACTGAAGCTTTCTTT.

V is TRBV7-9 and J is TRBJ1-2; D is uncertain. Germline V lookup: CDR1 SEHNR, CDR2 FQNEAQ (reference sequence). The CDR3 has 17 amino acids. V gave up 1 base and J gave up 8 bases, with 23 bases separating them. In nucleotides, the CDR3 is TGTGCCAGCAGCTTAGAACCGAAACTGTTCCCCCCCCCAGGCTACACCTTC. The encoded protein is CASSLEPKLFPPPGYTF.

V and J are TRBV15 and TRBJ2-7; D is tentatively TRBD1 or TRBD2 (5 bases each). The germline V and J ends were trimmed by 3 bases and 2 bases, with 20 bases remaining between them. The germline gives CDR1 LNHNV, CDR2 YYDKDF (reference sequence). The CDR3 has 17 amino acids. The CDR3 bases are TGTGCCACCAGCAGGGGGGTGAGGCTAGGAGGAACCTACGAGCAGTACGTC. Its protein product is CATSRGVRLGGTYEQYV.

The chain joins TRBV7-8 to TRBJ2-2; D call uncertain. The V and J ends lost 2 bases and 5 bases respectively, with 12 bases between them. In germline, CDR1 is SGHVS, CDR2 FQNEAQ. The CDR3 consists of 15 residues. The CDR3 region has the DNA TGTGCCAGCAGCTTAAGAGTGAGTTTTACCGGGGAGCTGTTTTTT. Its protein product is CASSLRVSFTGELFF.

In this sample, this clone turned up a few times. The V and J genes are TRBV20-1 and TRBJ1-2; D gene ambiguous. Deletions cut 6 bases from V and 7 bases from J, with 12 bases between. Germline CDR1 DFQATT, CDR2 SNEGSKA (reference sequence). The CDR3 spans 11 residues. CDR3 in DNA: TGCAGTGCCCCTCGGGTAACTGGCTACACCTTC. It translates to CSAPRVTGYTF.

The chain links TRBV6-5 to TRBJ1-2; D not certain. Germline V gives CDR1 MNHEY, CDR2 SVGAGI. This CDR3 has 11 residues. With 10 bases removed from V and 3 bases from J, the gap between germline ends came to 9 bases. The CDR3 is CATCDDYGYTF. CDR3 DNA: TGTGCCACCTGCGACGACTATGGCTACACCTTC.

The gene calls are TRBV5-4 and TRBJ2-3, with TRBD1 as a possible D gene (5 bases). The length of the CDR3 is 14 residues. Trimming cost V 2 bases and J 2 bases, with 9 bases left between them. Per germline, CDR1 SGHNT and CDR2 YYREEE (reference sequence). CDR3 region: CASSFDSYTDTQYF. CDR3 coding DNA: TGTGCCAGCAGCTTCGACAGCTACACAGATACGCAGTATTTT.

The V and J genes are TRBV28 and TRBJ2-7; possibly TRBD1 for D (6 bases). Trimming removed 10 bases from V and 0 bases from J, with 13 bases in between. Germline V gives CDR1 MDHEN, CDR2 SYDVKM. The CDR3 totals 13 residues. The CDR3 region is CATGTLNSYEQYF. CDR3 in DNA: TGTGCCACCGGGACACTAAACTCCTACGAGCAGTACTTC.

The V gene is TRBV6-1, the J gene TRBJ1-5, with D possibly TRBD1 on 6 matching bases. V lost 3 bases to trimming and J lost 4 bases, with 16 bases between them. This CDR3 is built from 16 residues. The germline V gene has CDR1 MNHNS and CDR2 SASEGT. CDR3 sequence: CASSDRPLQGNQPQHF. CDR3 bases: TGTGCCAGCAGTGACCGACCCTTACAGGGTAATCAGCCCCAGCATTTT.